This TCR beta chain was sequenced for a study of identical twins. Overall study findings and caveats: Rather than following the same donors, the conclusions depended on cross-sectional statistical analysis. Sharing of beta out-of-frame sequences by twins showed a weaker excess.

Note on this clonotype: Its antigen is still unknown.

A universal primer site arose from template switching, and cDNA bore unique molecular identifiers. TCRdb analysed the 5' RACE reads with MiXCR anew, one entry per CDR3 protein. The table lists a few hundred thousand distinct CDR3 sequences, about 8.5% of them singletons. Healthy Caucasians were all of the donors. With 1 base removed from V and 4 bases from J, the gap between germline ends came to 11 bases. Germline lookup yields CDR1 SQVTM and CDR2 ANQGSEA. CDR3 length: 13 amino acids. These data also featured in a second study, about yellow fever vaccine responses in identical twins.

The sequenced sample was CD8+ T cells sorted from blood. The TCR was taken from a woman younger than 35 in good health. The rearrangement joins TRBV29-1 to TRBJ2-7, with D perhaps matching TRBD2 (5 bases). CDR3: CSVEGIGDYEQYF. The CDR3 DNA follows: TGCAGCGTTGAAGGTATCGGGGATTACGAGCAGTACTTC.